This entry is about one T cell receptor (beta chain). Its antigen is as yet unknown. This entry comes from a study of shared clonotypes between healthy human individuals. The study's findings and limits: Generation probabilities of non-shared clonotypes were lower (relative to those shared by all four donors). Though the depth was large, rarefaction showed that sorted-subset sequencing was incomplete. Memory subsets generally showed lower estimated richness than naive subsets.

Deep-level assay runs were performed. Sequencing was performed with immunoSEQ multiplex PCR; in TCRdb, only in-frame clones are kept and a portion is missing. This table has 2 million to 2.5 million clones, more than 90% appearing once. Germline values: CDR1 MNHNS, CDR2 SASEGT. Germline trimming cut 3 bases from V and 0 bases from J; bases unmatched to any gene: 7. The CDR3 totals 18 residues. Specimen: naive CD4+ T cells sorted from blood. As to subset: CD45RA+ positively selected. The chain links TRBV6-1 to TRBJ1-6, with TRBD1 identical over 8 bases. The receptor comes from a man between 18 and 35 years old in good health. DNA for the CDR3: TGTGCCAGCAGTGAGATAAGACAGGGGCACTCCTATAATTCACCCCTCCACTTT. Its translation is CASSEIRQGHSYNSPLHF.